Listed below are T cell receptor beta chains from one sample, sequenced in a study. Each CDR3 protein gets one entry after TCRdb re-called the RT-PCR reads with MiXCR. Of hundreds of thousands of distinct CDR3 sequences detected, 12% to 15% appear once; the ten largest clones hold 3.6%. Specimen: memory CD4+ T cells from blood. These receptors were obtained from a female donor in good health, serving as a healthy control. Each CDR3 is given with its conserved first and last residue.

V: TRBV19
J: TRBJ2-1
CDR3: CASSSPFSRFRMYEEQFF

V: TRBV4-2
J: TRBJ2-1
CDR3: CASSPGLAGIYNEQFF

V: TRBV3-1
J: TRBJ2-3
CDR3: CASSLPRGASGSDTQYF

V: TRBV5-6
J: TRBJ1-2
CDR3: CASSLEGSYGYTF

V: TRBV12-3/TRBV12-4
J: TRBJ2-7
CDR3: CASSSRDRYEQYF

V: TRBV6-5
J: TRBJ2-5
CDR3: CASRGWGDTQYF

V: TRBV20-1
J: TRBJ1-5
CDR3: CSARPGGGNQPQHF

V: TRBV12-3/TRBV12-4
J: TRBJ2-1
CDR3: CASSSGTSGTFYNEQFF

V: TRBV7-3
J: TRBJ1-1
CDR3: CASSLTRGVNTEAFF

V: TRBV5-1
J: TRBJ2-7
CDR3: CASSLRVGKGFEQYF

V: TRBV9
J: TRBJ2-5
CDR3: CASSVATGYQETQYF

V: TRBV10-1
J: TRBJ2-3
CDR3: CASSDPLGTDTQYF

V: TRBV29-1
J: TRBJ2-5
CDR3: CSVGPANGETQYF

V: TRBV4-3
J: TRBJ2-7
CDR3: CASSRQRDSYEQYF

V: TRBV11-2
J: TRBJ2-3
CDR3: CASSLDRGRTDTQYF

V: TRBV6-2/TRBV6-3
J: TRBJ2-3
CDR3: CASRLAGSGTQYF

V: TRBV6-2/TRBV6-3
J: TRBJ2-7
CDR3: CASRWTSGFYEQYF

V: TRBV20-1
J: TRBJ2-4
CDR3: CSARILPGSKNIQYF

V: TRBV5-1
J: TRBJ2-5
CDR3: CASSLEQGAETQYF

V: TRBV5-8
J: TRBJ2-1
CDR3: CASSFHLAGGPNEQFF

V: TRBV20-1
J: TRBJ1-2
CDR3: CSARDAGRTNYGYTF

V: TRBV18
J: TRBJ2-3
CDR3: CASSPREGEGDTQYF

V: TRBV7-6
J: TRBJ2-7
CDR3: CASSGEVLGSYEQYF

V: TRBV28
J: TRBJ1-1
CDR3: CASSAWTGMGTEAFF

V: TRBV29-1
J: TRBJ1-1
CDR3: CSVVIGPGTEAFF

V: TRBV20-1
J: TRBJ1-1
CDR3: CSARASREAFF

V: TRBV20-1
J: TRBJ2-1
CDR3: CSARAQRVYNEQFF

V: TRBV7-3
J: TRBJ2-2
CDR3: CASSPGTGGSTGELFF

V: TRBV7-9
J: TRBJ1-2
CDR3: CASSSQGQGDGYTF